This TCR beta chain was identified during a study of T cells in Graves' hyperthyroidism and ophthalmopathy. General study points: Ophthalmopathy was identified by the model a median about six months ahead of onset. Blood also showed most of the thyroid clonotypes that were expanded above 0.001.

V dropped 7 bases and J dropped 5 bases, with 14 bases sitting between them. CDR3 length: 12 residues. The germline V gene encodes CDR1 SQVTM and CDR2 ANQGSEA. TCR beta CDR3 sequences were amplified from RNA transcripts. Researchers ran a first-round RT-PCR on the TCR CDR3 using the HTBI primer set. TCRdb re-called the multiplex PCR reads through MiXCR, storing one row per CDR3 protein. The sample yields approximately 700,000 distinct CDR3 sequences, roughly 46% seen once. Patients having uncontrolled infection, another autoimmune disease, pregnancy or lactation were not included. Orbital computed tomography and thyroid ultrasound, together with serum TRAb and thyroxine and clinical symptoms, were used for diagnoses. This clonotype has a count of ten or more. No antigen is known for it.

Sequencing used peripheral blood or thyroid tissue (not recorded which). This sequence originates from an adult man with Graves' disease, either hyperthyroidism or ophthalmopathy (not recorded which). V is TRBV29-1 and J is TRBJ1-1; a weak D match, TRBD1 (5 bases). The CDR3: CSGTMWGTEAFF. DNA for the CDR3: TGCAGCGGTACCATGTGGGGGACTGAAGCTTTCTTT. Complete variable domain (other parts from reference TRBV29-1 and TRBJ1-1): SAVISQKPSRDICQRGTSLTIQCQVDSQVTMMFWYRQQPGQSLTLIATANQGSEATYESGFVIDKFPISRPNLTFSTLTVSNMSPEDSSIYLCSGTMWGTEAFFGQGTRLTVV.